One and the same sample provided the 17 T cell receptor beta chains below, sequenced in a study of shared clonotypes between healthy human individuals. Generated by immunoSEQ multiplex PCR, the TCRdb table keeps only in-frame clones and is missing some. Found here are about 1 million clones, more than 65% of them singletons; the top ten hold about 1.5%. The sequencing input was memory CD4+ T cells sorted from blood. Subset in this sample: CD45RA-negative fraction. The receptor source for this set is a man in his late teens or twenties in good health.

The chain joins TRBV11-2 to TRBJ2-7; TRBD2 aligns across 12 bases. The CDR3 consists of 16 residues. Germline CDR1 SGHAT, CDR2 FQNNGV. V dropped 5 bases and J dropped 1; count of bases not matched to a gene: 6. The CDR3 DNA is TGTGCCAGCAGCATAGGACTAGCGGGGCTTTCCTACGAGCAGTACTTC. Its protein is CASSIGLAGLSYEQYF.

This rearrangement joins TRBV5-1 to TRBJ2-7; a possible D gene is TRBD1 (6 bases). The CDR3 is made up of 15 amino acids. CDR1 and CDR2 (germline): SGHRS, YFSETQ. Trimming removed 0 bases from V and 3 bases from J, with 13 bases in between. The CDR3 bases are TGCGCCAGCAGCTTGGCTGGGTCCAGGGGCTACGAGCAGTACTTC. Amino acid sequence: CASSLAGSRGYEQYF. The full variable domain, its missing parts supplied by reference TRBV5-1 and TRBJ2-7, is KAGVTQTPRYLIKTRGQQVTLSCSPISGHRSVSWYQQTPGQGLQFLFEYFSETQRNKGNFPGRFSGRQFSNSRSEMNVSTLELGDSALYLCASSLAGSRGYEQYFGPGTRLTVT.

This sequence joins TRBV29-1 and TRBJ1-1; D gene ambiguous. The CDR3 covers 14 residues. Trimming removed 3 bases at V and 1 base at J, with 12 bases between. Germline V CDR1 and CDR2: SQVTM, ANQGSEA. CDR3 DNA: TGCAGCGTTGAGTGGAACGTTAGGAACACTGAAGCTTTCTTT. Translation: CSVEWNVRNTEAFF.

On this clone: A read error may be the cause here, since a much bigger clone is one base away. Additional DNA sequences in this sample encode the identical CDR3. The chain joins TRBV6-1 to TRBJ2-5, with D unclear. This CDR3 contains 11 residues. The germline V and J ends were trimmed by 5 bases and 5 bases, with 6 bases remaining between them. Germline lookup yields CDR1 MNHNS and CDR2 SASEGT. CDR3 residues: CASSLRETQYF. CDR3 DNA sequence: TGTGCCAGCAGTTTACGGGAGACCCAGTACTTC.

This chain links TRBV30 with TRBJ1-3, with no clear D. The germline V gene has CDR1 GTSNPN and CDR2 SVGIG (reference sequence). There are 11 residues in the CDR3. Trimming took off 5 bases at V and 7 bases at J, with 9 bases between the two ends. CDR3 amino acids: CAWGNSNTIYF. The CDR3 region has the DNA TGTGCCTGGGGTAACTCCAACACCATATATTTT.

The chain is built from TRBV5-4 and TRBJ2-2, with 9 bases that match TRBD2. From germline, CDR1 is SGHNT and CDR2 YYREEE (reference sequence). CDR3 length: 15 residues. The V gene end was trimmed by 4 bases and the J gene end by 5 bases; junction bases not matched to a gene: 6. The CDR3 protein is CASSPPSGGTGELFF. CDR3 DNA sequence: TGTGCCAGCAGCCCCCCGAGCGGGGGGACCGGGGAGCTGTTTTTT.

The chain has TRBV5-5 and TRBJ1-2, with a weak D call TRBD1 (5 bases). Trimming stripped 4 bases from V and 4 bases from J, with 20 bases between. This CDR3 is built from 16 residues. Per germline, CDR1 SGHKS and CDR2 YYEKEE (reference sequence). The CDR3 loop is CASSTPQVEVGYGYTF. CDR3 nucleotide sequence: TGTGCCAGCAGCACCCCACAGGTGGAAGTGGGCTATGGCTACACCTTC. Full variable domain (outside the CDR3, taken from reference TRBV5-5 and TRBJ1-2): DAGVTQSPTHLIKTRGQQVTLRCSPISGHKSVSWYQQVLGQGPQFIFQYYEKEERGRGNFPDRFSARQFPNYSSELNVNALLLGDSALYLCASSTPQVEVGYGYTFGSGTRLTVV.

V and J are TRBV6-5 and TRBJ2-3, with unresolved D. Germline V lookup: CDR1 MNHEY, CDR2 SVGAGI. Trimming shortened V by 2 bases and J by 3 bases, and 9 bases separated the two germline ends. CDR3 length equals 14 residues. CDR3 protein: CASSYVTRTDTQYF. The DNA of the CDR3 is TGTGCCAGCAGTTACGTAACCCGGACAGATACGCAGTATTTT.

V and J are TRBV5-3 and TRBJ2-1; 7 bases match TRBD1. TRBV5-3 is placed among ORFs of uncertain function. V trimming: 1 base; J trimming: 8 bases; junction bases outside the gene matches: 3. The CDR3 has 13 amino acids. The CDR3 loop reads CARSLITGDEQFF. CDR3 bases: TGTGCCAGAAGCTTGATTACAGGGGATGAGCAGTTCTTC.

CDR3 nucleotide sequence: TGTGCCAGTAAGACCGGGACAGGCAGTAATGAAAAACTGTTTTTT. This codes for CASKTGTGSNEKLFF. The chain is built from TRBV19 and TRBJ1-4; 8 bases map to TRBD1. The CDR3 sequence is 15 residues long. CDR1 is LNHDA, CDR2 SQIVND, per germline (reference sequence). V lost 7 bases and J lost 4; bases outside the gene matches: 8.

The rearrangement uses TRBV7-9 and TRBJ1-4; possibly TRBD1 for D (5 bases). The CDR3 is 16 residues long. CDR1 and CDR2 (germline): SEHNR, FQNEAQ (reference sequence). V was trimmed by 5 bases and J by 7 bases, leaving 20 bases between them. The chain's CDR3 is CASSIRTPSKGEKLFF. The CDR3 DNA sequence: TGTGCCAGCAGCATACGGACACCCTCAAAGGGTGAAAAACTGTTTTTT.

This clone occurred once. The rearrangement links TRBV30 to TRBJ2-1; maybe TRBD2 (6 bases). V gave up 2 bases and J gave up 3 bases, with 11 bases separating them. Looked up from germline, CDR1 is GTSNPN and CDR2 is SVGIG (reference sequence). The CDR3 covers 14 residues. CDR3 protein: CAWSTWGDYNEQFF. The CDR3 coding sequence is TGTGCCTGGAGTACGTGGGGGGACTACAATGAGCAGTTCTTC.

V usage is TRBV13 and J usage is TRBJ2-3, with TRBD2 as a possible D gene (5 bases). The CDR3 has 16 residues. Trimming took 4 bases from V and 2 from J, leaving 16 bases between them. Germline lookup yields CDR1 PRHDT and CDR2 FYEKMQ (reference sequence). The CDR3, as DNA: TGTGCCAGCAGCTCCCAACGGGATCGGAACACAGATACGCAGTATTTT. Translating it yields CASSSQRDRNTDTQYF.

In this sample, this clone turned up a few times. The gene calls are TRBV5-1 and TRBJ1-6; a possible D gene is TRBD1 (6 bases). V lost 3 bases, J lost 6 bases, and 13 bases lay in between. This CDR3 comprises 15 residues. CDR1 SGHRS and CDR2 YFSETQ come from the germline V gene. The CDR3 sequence is CASSSGGETNSPLHF. The CDR3 DNA is TGCGCCAGCAGCTCTGGGGGCGAAACTAATTCACCCCTCCACTTT.

The J gene is TRBJ1-2, the V gene TRBV7-9; 8 bases align to TRBD1. Germline V lookup: CDR1 SEHNR, CDR2 FQNEAQ (reference sequence). This CDR3 has 16 residues. Losses at the gene ends were 4 bases for V and 6 bases for J; bases not matched to a gene: 13. DNA of the CDR3: TGTGCCAGCAGCTCGAGGACAGGGAGGGTCTCAAATGGCTACACCTTC. This gives the protein CASSSRTGRVSNGYTF.

The rearrangement joins TRBV6-1 to TRBJ1-5; a possible D gene is TRBD1 (6 bases). Germline V lookup: CDR1 MNHNS, CDR2 SASEGT. This CDR3 region has 15 residues. V gave up 4 bases and J gave up 5 bases, with 15 bases separating them. CDR3 in DNA: TGTGCCAGCAGTGGGGCCGGGACACAAGATCAGCCCCAGCATTTT. Protein: CASSGAGTQDQPQHF.

This clone has only one observation. The CDR3 bases are TGTGCCAGCAACCATAAGAAGTTCTTC. This translates into CASNHKKFF. The V and J genes are TRBV9 and TRBJ2-1, with no clear D. The V and J ends lost 6 bases and 14 bases respectively, with 9 bases between them. The CDR3 loop spans 9 amino acids. Germline-derived CDR1 and CDR2 are SGDLS and YYNGEE.